This entry features one TCR beta chain sequence. The sample belongs to a study of OX40 agonist ivuxolimab in advanced cancers. Only in-frame clones appear in the TCRdb table, and some are missing; sequencing was by immunoSEQ multiplex PCR. The data contain about 26,000 clones, about 74% of them singletons. The specimen was CD4+ or CD8+ T cells sorted from blood, collected in a trial of the OX40 agonist ivuxolimab. This TCR came from an adult with an advanced solid tumor such as melanoma, head and neck, liver or kidney cancer.

CDR3 in DNA: TGTGCCAGCAGCTTGTACAGGGGAAACACCGGGGAGCTGTTTTTT. This translates into CASSLYRGNTGELFF. The rearrangement links TRBV7-2 to TRBJ2-2, with 7 bases matching TRBD1. Germline V gene sequence: CDR1 SGHTA, CDR2 FQGNSA. This CDR3 is 15 amino acids long. V gave up 3 bases and J gave up 2 bases; unmatched junction bases: 3.